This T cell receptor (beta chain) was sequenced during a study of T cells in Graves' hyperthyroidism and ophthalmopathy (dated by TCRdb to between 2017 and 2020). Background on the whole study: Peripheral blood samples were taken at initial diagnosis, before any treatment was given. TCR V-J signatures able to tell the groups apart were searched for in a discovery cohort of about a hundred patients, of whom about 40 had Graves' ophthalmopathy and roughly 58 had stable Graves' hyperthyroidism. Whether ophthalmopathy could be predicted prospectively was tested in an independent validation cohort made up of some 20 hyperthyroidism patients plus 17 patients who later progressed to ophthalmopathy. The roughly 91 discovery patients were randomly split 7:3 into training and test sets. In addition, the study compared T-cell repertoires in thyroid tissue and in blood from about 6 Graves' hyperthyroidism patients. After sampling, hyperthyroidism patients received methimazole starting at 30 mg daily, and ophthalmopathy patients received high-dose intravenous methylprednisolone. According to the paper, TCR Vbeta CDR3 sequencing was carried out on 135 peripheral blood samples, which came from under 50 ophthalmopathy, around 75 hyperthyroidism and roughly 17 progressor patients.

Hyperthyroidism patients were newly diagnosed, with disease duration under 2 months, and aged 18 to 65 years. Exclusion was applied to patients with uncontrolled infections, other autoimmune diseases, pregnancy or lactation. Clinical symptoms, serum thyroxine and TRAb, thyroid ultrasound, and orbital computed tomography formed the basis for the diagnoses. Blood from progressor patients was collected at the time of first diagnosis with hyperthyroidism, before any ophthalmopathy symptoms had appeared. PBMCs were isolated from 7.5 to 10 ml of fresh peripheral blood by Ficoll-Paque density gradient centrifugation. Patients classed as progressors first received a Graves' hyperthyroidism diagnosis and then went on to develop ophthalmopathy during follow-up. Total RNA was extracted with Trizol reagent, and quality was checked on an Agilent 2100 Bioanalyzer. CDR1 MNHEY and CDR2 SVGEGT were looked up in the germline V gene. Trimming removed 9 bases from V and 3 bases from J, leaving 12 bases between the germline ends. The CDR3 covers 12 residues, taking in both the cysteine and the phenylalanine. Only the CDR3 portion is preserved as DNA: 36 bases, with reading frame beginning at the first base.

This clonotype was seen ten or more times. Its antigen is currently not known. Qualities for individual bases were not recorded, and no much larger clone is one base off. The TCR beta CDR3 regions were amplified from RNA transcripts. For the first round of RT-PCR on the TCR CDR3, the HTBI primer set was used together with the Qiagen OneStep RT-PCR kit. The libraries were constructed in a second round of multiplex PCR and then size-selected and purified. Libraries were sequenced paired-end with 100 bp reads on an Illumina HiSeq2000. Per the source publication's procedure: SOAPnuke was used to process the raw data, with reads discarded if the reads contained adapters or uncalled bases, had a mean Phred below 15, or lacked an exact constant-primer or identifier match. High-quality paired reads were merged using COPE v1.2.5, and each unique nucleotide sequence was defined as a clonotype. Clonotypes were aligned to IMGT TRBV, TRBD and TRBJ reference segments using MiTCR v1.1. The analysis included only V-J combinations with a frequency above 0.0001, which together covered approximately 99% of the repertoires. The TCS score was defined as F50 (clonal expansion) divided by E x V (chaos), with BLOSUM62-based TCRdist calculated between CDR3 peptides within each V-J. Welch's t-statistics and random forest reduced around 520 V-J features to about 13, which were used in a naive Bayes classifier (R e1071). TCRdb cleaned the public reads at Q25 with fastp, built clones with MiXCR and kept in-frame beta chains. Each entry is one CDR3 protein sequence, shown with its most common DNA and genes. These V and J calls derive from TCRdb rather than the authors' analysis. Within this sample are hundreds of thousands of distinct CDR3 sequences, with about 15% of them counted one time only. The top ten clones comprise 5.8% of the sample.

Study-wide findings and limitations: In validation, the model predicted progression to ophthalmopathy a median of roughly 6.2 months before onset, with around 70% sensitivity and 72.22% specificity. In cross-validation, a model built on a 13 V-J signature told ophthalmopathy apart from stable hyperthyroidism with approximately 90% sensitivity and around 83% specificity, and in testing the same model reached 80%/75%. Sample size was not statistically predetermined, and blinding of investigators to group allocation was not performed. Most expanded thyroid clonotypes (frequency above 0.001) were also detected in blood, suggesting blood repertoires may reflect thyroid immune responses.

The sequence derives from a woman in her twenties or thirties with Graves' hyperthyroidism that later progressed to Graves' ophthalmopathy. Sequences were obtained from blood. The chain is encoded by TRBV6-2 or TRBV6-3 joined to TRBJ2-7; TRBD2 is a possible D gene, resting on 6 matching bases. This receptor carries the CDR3 CASSAGYYEQYF. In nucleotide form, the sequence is TGTGCCAGTTCTGCGGGATACTACGAGCAGTACTTC.